These T cell receptor beta chains were read from a single sample in a study of T cells in localized non-small cell lung cancer. Some clones are missing from TCRdb's copy, which holds only in-frame ones; the method was immunoSEQ multiplex PCR. The sample includes 55,000 to 75,000 clones, 86% of them seen just once. The sample in question was peripheral blood, obtained before any cancer treatment. These receptors came from a male donor at least 60 years old with stage III squamous cell lung carcinoma. Each CDR3 is given with its conserved first and last residue.

V gene	CDR3 protein
TRBV10-2	CATLAPAGGPADTQYF
TRBV5-5	CASSLRHMNTEAFF
TRBV5-1	CASSVQPSTDTQYF
TRBV19	CASSPRGENYGYTF
TRBV5-1	CASSPPNRATEAFF
TRBV5-4	CASSPGQAGRGNSPLHF
TRBV7-6	CASSSRVGEQFF
TRBV5-6	CASSTGTGGYQETQYF
TRBV7-6	CASSLREGVDTIYF
TRBV5-5	CASSPLGAGGGNQPQHF
TRBV6-5	CASSKTDWNTEAFF
TRBV6-5	CASSKQGRTYEQYF
TRBV5-1	CASSVDRAGEQFF
TRBV11-2	CASSRQRQQNTEAFF
TRBV9	CASSSGTPNEQFF
TRBV21-1	CASSKVELAHQETQYF
TRBV11-2	CASSLAIKIGKSGANVLTF
TRBV30	CAWATRGDYGYTF
TRBV30	CAWSGLTGSYGYTF
TRBV19	CASSIGRVSTQHF
TRBV30	CAWSYRGSPNEKLFF
TRBV4-3	CASSQEWAGAYGYTF
TRBV20-1	CSARDSRGYTF
TRBV28	CATYGGYYGYTF
TRBV6-5	CASSSPGNGYTF
TRBV2	CASSAGQDANEKLFF
TRBV7-9	CASSHGKVGASSYEQYF
TRBV5-1	CASSFTGAGYTF
TRBV7-2	CASSAGQGTYNSPLHF
TRBV11-2	CASSLGGKNTEAFF